This TCR beta chain was documented in a study of spatial heterogeneity in lung cancer. Sample share makes this clonotype medium-sized. Its antigen remains unidentified. As for time point: sample taken at primary tumor resection. Donation came from around 77 patients with untreated early-stage non-small cell lung cancer. Every TCR cDNA molecule bore a unique molecular identifier. Using its own MiXCR run on the 5' RACE reads, TCRdb lists one record per CDR3 protein. The data contain some 4,900 distinct CDR3 sequences, about an eighth of them singletons. Points from the study as a whole: It was found that expanded intratumoral alpha and beta TCR counts tracked tumor mutation counts.

This specimen was lung tumor tissue, taken at surgery. The TCR comes from a female donor with early-stage non-small cell lung cancer.

The CDR3 region is CASSPGTGKNEKLFF. DNA of the CDR3: TGTGCCAGCAGCCCCGGGACAGGGAAGAATGAAAAACTGTTTTTT. The chain couples TRBV7-6 to TRBJ1-4, with TRBD1 matching 9 bases. Trimming took 5 bases from V and 5 from J; bases not matched to a gene: 6. The germline CDR1 and CDR2 sequences are SGHVS and FNYEAQ. The CDR3 contains 15 residues.